This T cell receptor (beta chain) was found in a study of blood T cells in healthy people across ages. Findings and caveats of the study: It was found that TCR beta diversity correlated strongly with the percentage of naive T cells.

This CDR3 is 15 amino acids long. The V gene's germline CDR1 is SGHAT and CDR2 FQNNGV. V lost 5 bases and J lost 4; bases outside the gene matches: 9. With a J-beta primer mix and a sample-barcoded 5' primer, a second PCR ran about 7 to 12 cycles. Every single cDNA molecule received a tag from a template-switch adaptor with 12 random nucleotides. Each CDR3 protein gets one entry after TCRdb re-called the 5' RACE reads with MiXCR. The table has under 950,000 distinct CDR3 sequences, about a fifth seen once. This clonotype has a handful of counts. Its matching antigen is unknown. Healthy individuals of Caucasian origin from Russia, aged about 6 to 95, served as donors. Each sample yielded at least 5.5 micrograms of PBMC total RNA.

The sample consisted of blood. The receptor's source is a man between 65 and 80 years old in good health. This rearrangement joins TRBV11-2 to TRBJ2-5; 8 bases align to TRBD1. CDR3 residues: CASSPGQGFLETQYF. The CDR3 DNA reads as TGTGCCAGCAGCCCCGGACAGGGTTTTTTAGAGACCCAGTACTTC.